This TCR beta chain was retrieved from a study of cytomegalovirus exposure and HLA in healthy donors. Study outcomes and limitations: Reports indicate that TCR beta sequences accurately predicted the HLA-A and HLA-B alleles of most subjects.

The CDR3 is 14 amino acids. Germline CDR1 WSHSY, CDR2 SAAADI. The V and J ends lost 8 bases and 3 bases, in that order; junction bases with no gene match: 5. Of note for this clone: Its target is not known.

The PCR used 60 Vbeta and 13 Jbeta primers. The data were produced by immunoSEQ multiplex PCR, yet TCRdb's version contains in-frame clones alone and is incomplete. Here the sample spans roughly 44,000 clones, more than 65% being singletons. Sequenced material: PBMCs. The genes are TRBV10-2 and TRBJ2-2, with 8 bases matching TRBD2. This clonotype was sampled from a man aged 45 to 65 in good health and CMV-seronegative. In DNA form, the CDR3 reads TGCGCCAGCGGGGGACTAGTGGACACCGGGGAGCTGTTTTTT. As protein: CASGGLVDTGELFF.